This TCR beta chain was recorded in a study of cytomegalovirus exposure and HLA in healthy donors (dated by TCRdb to the late 2010s). Background on the whole study: In an earlier analysis of 550 to 750 of the donors, around 290 Gb of sequence data and 120 million or so unique TCR beta sequences from 180 million or so T cells were reported. The study profiled the T cell repertoires of about 720 subjects by immunosequencing and related them to cytomegalovirus serostatus. HLA typing included class I and class II loci at four-digit resolution. Donor age, sex, ethnicity and CMV serostatus were compiled alongside the repertoire data. Typing coverage differed by locus: A, B, C, DRB1 and DQB1 were typed in roughly 620-630 donors, DQA1 in about 500, DPA1 in around 610, and DPB1 in approximately 450. In the later analysis, no new phenotypic data were used to find candidate immune exposures; instead, reliance was placed on TCR beta sequences and their occurrence across donors. A later analysis re-analyzed previously published TCR beta repertoires from 500 to 700 donors and added high-resolution HLA genotyping to study TCR occurrence patterns. In a later genetic analysis, genome-wide SNP genotypes for about three fifths of the roughly 670 donors were used, and that subset was treated as a discovery cohort. Roughly 300 gigabases of sequencing data and tens of millions of unique TCR sequences were included in an early release covering over 600 HLA-typed donors. Across 398 genotyped donors of the cohort, an average of approximately 200,000 unique TCR beta nucleotide sequences per donor were sequenced, and approximately 19% of those sequences were non-productive. Of the 300 to 450 genotyped donors, 81% were placed in the genetic ancestry cluster associated with self-reported Caucasian donors. High-throughput TCR immunosequencing, statistical association of individual TCRs with disease status, and machine learning were combined to predict cytomegalovirus infection status. The study aimed to test whether cataloging public T cell receptors could reveal signatures of past pathogen exposure. A separate validation cohort of 100 to 150 different subjects was used in addition to the 666-subject first cohort. In an earlier analysis of a few hundred of the donors, high-throughput TCR beta sequencing was used to judge whether each TCR beta V gene segment behaved as functional or pseudogenic. A handful of DR-DQ haplotypes were handled as single units for association and clustering because linkage in the cohort was strong. All discovery cohort repertoires had been generated using a single sequencing platform.

The cohort comprised around 690 healthy bone marrow donors. All cohort members were sampled while nominally healthy, although unrecorded immune exposures were likely present. The donor tested CMV seronegative, placing the donor among the approximately 360 seronegative members of the cohort. A peripheral blood sample was collected from each donor, and TCR beta sequencing was performed on peripheral blood mononuclear cells. The Qiagen DNeasy Blood Extraction Kit was used to extract genomic DNA from the blood cell samples. What the study reported, not specific to this receptor: A cluster of highly shared sequence variants was judged likely to represent a technical artifact of the sequencing pipeline. Correlated functional status among segregating V segments might reflect linkage disequilibrium, but an unknown experimental factor could not be ruled out. At a false discovery rate of 0.05, a later analysis linked some 17,000 TCR beta sequences to specific HLA alleles. Because counts were too low, seventeen rarely observed V segments, including chromosome 9 orphons, were excluded from the earlier analysis of 587 of the donors. Only TCR beta chains were sequenced in this cohort, and the absence of alpha or paired-chain data limited detectable features. An earlier analysis of around 600 of the donors showed that most TCR beta V segments appeared in productive rearrangements either about 87% or about 30% of the time, which broadly matched IMGT annotations. Strong co-occurrence of HLA alleles, especially DR and DQ, made assigning TCR associations to individual alleles difficult. HLA typing was unavailable for some donors at each locus, so association tests used only the typed subset. The classifier was reported to diagnose cytomegalovirus status with high specificity and sensitivity in both the original cohort and the validation cohort. The authors suggested that the approach could potentially be extended to other disease states and immunological phenotypes. In a later genetic analysis, a missense DCLRE1C variant was associated with V-gene and J-gene trimming of TCR beta chains, and the association was replicated in an independent cohort. According to a later analysis, most CMV-associated TCR beta chains appeared to be HLA-restricted, and the HLA associations seemed to be driven largely by CMV exposure. Because the 87-base-pair reads could not distinguish some IMGT-functional V segments, including TRBV6-2 and TRBV6-3, those segments were excluded. In a later analysis, TCR association rates were found to vary across HLA loci, with the most associated TCRs seen for DRB1 alleles and the fewest for HLA-C alleles. Most TCR sequences were seen in very few donors, while some public TCRs were found in many individuals. Compared with the approximately 670-donor mean, donors in an Asian-associated ancestry cluster had fewer N-insertions in productive TCRs, according to a later genetic analysis. A further reported finding was that TCR beta sequences accurately predicted the HLA-A and HLA-B alleles for most subjects in the first cohort. The study listed 150 to 200 TCR beta chains as associated with cytomegalovirus. A later analysis reported that several top co-occurrence clusters appeared linked to parvovirus B19, influenza, CMV and Epstein-Barr virus. For the cohort, immune exposure information was limited to CMV serostatus. In a later analysis, HLA-associated TCR beta chains were found to be more clonally expanded and to have lower generation probabilities than equally common non-associated chains. Sequencing depth was assumed to be roughly uniform across donors in the presence/absence analyses, though that assumption may not hold. In vitro tests confirmed that a few of the cytomegalovirus-associated TCR beta chains recognize cytomegalovirus antigens.

Receptors were amplified or captured by the immunoSEQ multiplex PCR assay. A mixture of 60 forward primers for TCR Vbeta segments and 13 reverse primers for TCR Jbeta segments was used in the multiplex PCR. A multiplex PCR assay on genomic DNA amplified the CDR3 region of rearranged TCR beta genes. The amplified TCR beta libraries were sequenced on the Illumina HiSeq System as 87-base-pair reads. For the original study's pipeline: Across the roughly 700 repertoires, a later analysis counted 75 million to 90 million unique TCR beta chains, some 11 million of which were shared by at least two donors. A nearest-neighbor algorithm error-corrected the raw reads and collapsed the reads into unique sequences, merging closely related sequences to remove PCR and sequencing errors. CDR3 sequences were aligned to IMGT reference sequences to assign V, D and J gene segments. For a sequence to be retained, a match of at least six nucleotides to both a V gene segment and a J gene segment was required. Rearrangements were classified as productive when the CDR3 lacked stop codons and remained in frame with V and J, and all other rearrangements were classified as non-productive. Following IMGT convention, CDR3 was defined as the stretch from the second conserved V-encoded cysteine up to the conserved J-encoded phenylalanine. The earlier analysis of 500 to 750 of the donors excluded any sequence lacking an unambiguous match to a single V gene segment. An earlier analysis of fewer than 750 of the donors classified V segments as functional when productive rearrangements were above 56.7% and as segregating when the standard deviation between donors was above 5%. A statistical classification framework was built to diagnose cytomegalovirus status from the catalog of TCR beta chain sequences. V and J gene assignment, in a later analysis, came from comparing TCR nucleotide sequences with IMGT/GENE-DB human TR gene sequences. The TCRdist pipeline was used in a later analysis to assign CDR3 sequences and most-parsimonious VDJ recombination scenarios. In a later analysis, each TCR beta chain was defined by its CDR3 amino acid sequence together with its V-gene family, and reads without a unique V-gene family were excluded. A later analysis removed several hundred highly shared, low-generation-probability nucleotide sequences to deal with suspected cross-contamination and a sequencing artifact. For each public chain, a later analysis derived a clonal expansion index from normalized ranks of inferred template counts within each repertoire. Generation probabilities in a later analysis came from a VDJ recombination model fitted to out-of-frame rearrangements, and those results were checked against IGoR. In a later analysis, hypergeometric tests were used to score TCR-TCR, TCR-HLA and TCR-CMV co-occurrence, with a repertoire-size bias correction applied to TCR pairs. To estimate false discovery rates, a later analysis permuted the HLA or CMV assignments 20 times. A later analysis grouped co-occurring TCRs with DBSCAN, adding TCRdist sequence similarity when clustering within HLA-allele-positive subsets. Repertoires with fewer than 30,000 or more than 120,000 public chains, plus five repertoires with anomalous nucleotide sharing, were excluded from co-occurrence clustering. TCRdb provides this immuneACCESS table in a form limited to in-frame rearrangements. Some clones are lacking; in checked studies, under half of them reflect an unresolved V gene, and why the rest are absent is not known. V, J and clone size are taken as reported in that table, and D and trimming were inferred from the DNA itself. For this sample the table gives around 99,000 clones, of which about 86% were detected only once. 2.2% of the sample belongs to the ten largest clones.

As for this clone: The target of this receptor is not known. One base away there is no much larger clone; base qualities are not given.

Between the V and J ends, shortened by 4 bases and 8 bases respectively, the junction contains 20 bases. Measured from the cysteine to the phenylalanine, the CDR3 is 15 residues long. The DNA shown is the 45-base CDR3, in frame from base 1. The germline V gene yields MNHEY for CDR1 and SVGAGI for CDR2. The clonotype originates from a woman under 40 in good health and CMV-seronegative. The specimen was PBMCs. The sequence links TRBV6-5 to TRBJ1-2; TRBD1 is possibly the D segment (6 matching bases). This receptor carries the CDR3 CASSLDRATLWGYTF. In nucleotides, the sequence is TGTGCCAGCAGTTTGGACAGAGCTACTCTATGGGGCTACACCTTC.